This TCR beta chain originates from a study of CD8+ T cells in alopecia areata. Whole-study results and caveats: Normal skin's resident alphabeta T cells are sequenced alongside lesional scalp T cells. Higher clonality than in normal scalp was seen in lesional scalp, especially alopecia totalis/universalis.

As regards this clone: Antigen: not known.

Extracted from the samples, RNA was reverse transcribed into cDNA to serve as the sequencing template. Clones were sequenced by immunoSEQ multiplex PCR, and TCRdb holds only the in-frame ones, with some missing. The sample carries 70,000 or so clones, approximately 58% recorded once. The length of the CDR3 is 15 residues. J lost 3 bases, V lost 5 bases, and 5 bases had no gene match. The V gene's germline CDR1 is SGHTA and CDR2 FQGTGA. Sequences were derived from CD8+ T cells sorted from blood, sampled at week 0. This sequence joins TRBV7-3 and TRBJ2-3; 10 nucleotides match TRBD2. This receptor was taken from a human donor with alopecia areata. For the CDR3, the DNA is TGTGCCAGCAGCCCCACTAGCGGGGAGACAGATACGCAGTATTTT. Its protein is CASSPTSGETDTQYF.